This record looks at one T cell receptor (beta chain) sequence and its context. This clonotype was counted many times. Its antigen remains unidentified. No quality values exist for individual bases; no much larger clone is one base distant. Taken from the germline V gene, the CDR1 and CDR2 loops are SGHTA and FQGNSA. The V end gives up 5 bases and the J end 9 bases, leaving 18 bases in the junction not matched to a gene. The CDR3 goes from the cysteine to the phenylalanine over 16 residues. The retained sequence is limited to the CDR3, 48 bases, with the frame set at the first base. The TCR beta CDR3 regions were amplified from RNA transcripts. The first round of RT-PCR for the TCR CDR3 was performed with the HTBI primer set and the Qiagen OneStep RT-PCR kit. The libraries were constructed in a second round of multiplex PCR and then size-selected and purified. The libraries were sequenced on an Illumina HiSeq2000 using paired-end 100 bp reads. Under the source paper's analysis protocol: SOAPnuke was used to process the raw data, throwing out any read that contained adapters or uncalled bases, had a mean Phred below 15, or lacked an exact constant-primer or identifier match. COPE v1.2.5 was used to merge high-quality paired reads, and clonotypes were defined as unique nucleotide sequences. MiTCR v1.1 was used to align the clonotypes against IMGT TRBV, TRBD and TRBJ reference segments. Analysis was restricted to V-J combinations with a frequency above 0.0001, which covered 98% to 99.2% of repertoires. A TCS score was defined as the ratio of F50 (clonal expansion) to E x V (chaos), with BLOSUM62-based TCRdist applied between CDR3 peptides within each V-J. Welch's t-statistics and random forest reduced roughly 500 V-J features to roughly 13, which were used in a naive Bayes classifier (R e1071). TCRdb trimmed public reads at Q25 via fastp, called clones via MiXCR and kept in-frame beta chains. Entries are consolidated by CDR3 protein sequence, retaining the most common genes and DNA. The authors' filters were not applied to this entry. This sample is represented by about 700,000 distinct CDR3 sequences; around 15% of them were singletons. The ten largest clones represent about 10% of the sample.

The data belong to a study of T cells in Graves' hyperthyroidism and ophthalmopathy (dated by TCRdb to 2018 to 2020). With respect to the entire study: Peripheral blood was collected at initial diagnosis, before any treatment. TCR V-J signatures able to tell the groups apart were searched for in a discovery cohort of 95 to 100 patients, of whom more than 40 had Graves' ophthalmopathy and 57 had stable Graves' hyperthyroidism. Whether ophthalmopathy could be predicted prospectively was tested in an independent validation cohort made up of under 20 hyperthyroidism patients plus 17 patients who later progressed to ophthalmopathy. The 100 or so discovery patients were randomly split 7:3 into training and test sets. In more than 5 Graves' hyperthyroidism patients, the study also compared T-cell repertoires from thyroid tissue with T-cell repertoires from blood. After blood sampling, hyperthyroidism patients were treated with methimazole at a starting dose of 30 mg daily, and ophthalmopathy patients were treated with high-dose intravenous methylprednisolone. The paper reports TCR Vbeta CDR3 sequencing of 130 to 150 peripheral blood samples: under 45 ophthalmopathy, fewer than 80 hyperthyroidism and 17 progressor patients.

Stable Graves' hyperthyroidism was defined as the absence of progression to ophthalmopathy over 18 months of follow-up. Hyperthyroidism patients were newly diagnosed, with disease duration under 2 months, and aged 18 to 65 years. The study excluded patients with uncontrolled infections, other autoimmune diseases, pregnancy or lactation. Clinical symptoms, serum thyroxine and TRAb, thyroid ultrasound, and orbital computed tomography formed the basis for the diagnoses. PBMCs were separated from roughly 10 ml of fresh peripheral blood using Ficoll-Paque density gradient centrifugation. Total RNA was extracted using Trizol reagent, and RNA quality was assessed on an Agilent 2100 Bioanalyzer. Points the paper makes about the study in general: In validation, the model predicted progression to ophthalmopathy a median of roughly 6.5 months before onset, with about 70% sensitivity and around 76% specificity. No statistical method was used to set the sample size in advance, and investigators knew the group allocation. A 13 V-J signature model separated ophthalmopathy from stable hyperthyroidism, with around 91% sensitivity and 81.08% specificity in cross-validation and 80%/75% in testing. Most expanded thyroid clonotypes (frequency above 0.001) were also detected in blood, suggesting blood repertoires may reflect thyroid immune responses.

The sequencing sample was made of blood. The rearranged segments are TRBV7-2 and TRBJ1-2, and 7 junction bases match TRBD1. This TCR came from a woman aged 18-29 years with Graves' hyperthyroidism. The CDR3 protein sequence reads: CASSQRVDRVRGRYTF. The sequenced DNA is TGTGCCAGCAGCCAAAGGGTCGACAGGGTCAGAGGTCGCTACACCTTC.